Below are 22 T cell receptor beta chains sequenced from a single sample in a study of TET2 disruption in CD19-targeted CAR T cells listed by TCRdb under 2018. Explained via the paper, the treatment or condition label denotes: autologous CTL019 cells: CD19 CAR with 4-1BB and CD3 zeta domains. These receptors have no known antigen. The method behind the library was the immunoSEQ multiplex PCR assay. TCRdb mirrors the immuneACCESS table, restricted to in-frame sequences. Some clones are absent from its copies; in checked studies, under half trace to an unresolved V gene, and the reason for the others is unknown. The sample's table lists a count of 25,000 to 30,000 clones. The ten largest make up under 2.5% of the sample. The material sequenced was CD8- CAR+ T cells sorted from cultured blood T cells, taken for CD19 CAR T cell therapy. The sample's cell subset or site, from its label and the paper: CD8-negative CAR-positive T cells from the infusion product. Receptors were obtained from a man aged 70 or older with chronic lymphocytic leukemia.

As to this clone: The missing CDR3 end, 3 residues past where the read stops, is filled in from the germline J gene. This chain uses TRBV7-2 with TRBJ2-7; no clear D. Trimming removed 4 bases from V and 1 base from J, with 8 bases in between. Per germline, CDR1 SGHTA and CDR2 FQGNSA. CDR3 length: 13 residues. The CDR3 here is CASSSRQSYEQYF. The CDR3 DNA, read in part, is TGTGCCAGCAGCTCACGCCAGTCCTACGAG.

CDR3 bases read: TGTGCCAGCAGCCTAGGGGACCAGGGGGCTGGGAATCAGCCC. As protein: CASSLGDQGAGNQP. The entire CDR3 protein is CASSLGDQGAGNQPQHF. The chain couples TRBV12-3 or TRBV12-4 to TRBJ1-5; the match to TRBD1 covers 8 bases. The read comes to an end 3 residues before the CDR3 does, leaving the germline J gene to fill in the end. With V trimmed by 6 bases and J by 4 bases, 14 bases remained unmatched. There are 17 residues in the CDR3.

About this clone: The read is 3 residues too short to cover the CDR3 end, so that end is filled in from the germline J gene. This chain joins TRBV7-6 and TRBJ1-1; 7 bases agree with TRBD1. CDR1 and CDR2 (germline): SGHVS, FNYEAQ. This CDR3 region has 13 residues. CDR3: CASRGGTDLEAFF. The CDR3 DNA, read in part, is TGTGCCAGCAGGGGCGGGACAGATCTAGAA.

The CDR3 sequence is CASSLRSGMDYGQYF. The CDR3 DNA, read in part, is TGTGCCAGCAGTTTGAGATCTGGTATGGACTATGGT. The chain uses TRBV28 and TRBJ2-4; perhaps TRBD2 as D (6 bases). The read halts 3 residues ahead of the CDR3 end, with the missing end drawn from the germline J gene. The CDR3 runs 15 residues. Germline CDR1 reads MDHEN; CDR2 reads SYDVKM.

A remark on this clone: The read finishes 3 residues shy of the CDR3 end, and the germline J gene is used to complete it. The V call is TRBV27, the J call TRBJ2-5, with 7 bases fitting TRBD2. The V and J ends lost 5 bases and 4 bases, in that order; junction bases with no gene match: 13. This CDR3 comprises 16 residues. Germline CDR1 reads MNHEY; CDR2 reads SMNVEV (reference sequence). The covered CDR3 bases are TGTGCCAGCAGTCCCGGGACTACAACATGGGGAGAGACC. Residues: CASSPGTTTWGET. The full CDR3 protein reads CASSPGTTTWGETQYF.

This clone registers medium-sized by frequency. The sequence runs out 3 residues before the end of the CDR3; the remainder is reconstructed from the germline J gene. The gene calls are TRBV7-2 and TRBJ1-4; D is undetermined. V lost 0 bases and J lost 8, with 13 bases in between. CDR3 length equals 15 residues. The germline V gene has CDR1 SGHTA and CDR2 FQGNSA. CDR3 loop: CASSLALGLGEKLFF. The CDR3 DNA, read in part, is TGTGCCAGCAGCTTAGCTTTGGGTTTAGGGGAAAAA.

With respect to this clone: The read finishes 3 residues shy of the CDR3 end, and the germline J gene is used to complete it. The chain employs TRBV20-1 and TRBJ2-5; D might be TRBD1 (6 bases). The CDR3 is made up of 13 amino acids. Germline CDR1 is DFQATT and CDR2 is SNEGSKA (reference sequence). V was clipped by 0 bases and J by 6 bases, with 11 bases between them. CDR3 DNA, as far as it was read: TGCAGTGCTAGAGATTACAGGGTACAGACC. It yields the protein CSARDYRVQT. From start to end, the CDR3 is CSARDYRVQTQYF.

With respect to this clone: With the read ending 3 residues before the CDR3 end, the germline J gene is used to fill in that end. The chain couples TRBV28 to TRBJ2-1; perhaps D is TRBD1 or TRBD2 (5 bases each). Germline lookup yields CDR1 MDHEN and CDR2 SYDVKM. CDR3 length: 16 residues. V was shortened by 6 bases and J by 1 base, with 16 bases between the two germline ends. Incomplete CDR3 DNA: TGTGCCAGCAGCTCGCCCGAGGGGCGGTCCTACAATGAG. Its translation is CASSSPEGRSYNE. The entire CDR3 reads CASSSPEGRSYNEQFF.

As for this clone: With the read ending 3 residues before the CDR3 end, the germline J gene is used to fill in that end. The chain recombines TRBV20-1 with TRBJ2-4; perhaps TRBD1 as D (5 bases). The CDR3 sequence is 16 residues long. Germline V CDR1 and CDR2: DFQATT, SNEGSKA (reference sequence). CDR3 loop: CSPLSGISQFGYGQYF. CDR3 DNA, as far as it was read: TGCAGTCCCCTGTCAGGGATATCCCAATTCGGCTATGGT.

In the case of this clone: The CDR3 end falls 3 residues outside the read, so it is completed with the germline J gene. The chain employs TRBV20-1 and TRBJ2-4; D possibly corresponds to TRBD1 (6 bases). The V gene's germline CDR1 is DFQATT and CDR2 SNEGSKA (reference sequence). This CDR3 region has 14 residues. CDR3 bases read: TGCAGTGCTAGACGGACAGATGAGAACTATGGT. Protein: CSARRTDENYG. The entire CDR3 protein reads CSARRTDENYGQYF.

Remarks on this clone: The CDR3 goes on 3 residues after the read ends, and that part is filled in from the germline J gene. The chain employs TRBV9 and TRBJ1-1; no definite D call. With 0 bases removed from V and 6 bases from J, the gap between germline ends came to 24 bases. This CDR3 has 18 residues. Germline CDR1 and CDR2: SGDLS and YYNGEE. This CDR3 reads CASSVEPYQVSPDPEAFF. The sequenced CDR3 bases are TGTGCCAGCAGCGTAGAGCCCTACCAGGTTTCGCCCGACCCTGAA. The entire variable domain, with the rest obtained from reference TRBV9 and TRBJ1-1, is as follows: DSGVTQTPKHLITATGQRVTLRCSPRSGDLSVYWYQQSLDQGLQFLIQYYNGEERAKGNILERFSAQQFPDLHSELNLSSLELGDSALYFCASSVEPYQVSPDPEAFFGQGTRLTVV.

About this clone itself: The read terminates 3 residues ahead of where the CDR3 ends, so the germline J gene completes it. The chain combines TRBV20-1 with TRBJ2-7; TRBD1 is a possible D gene (6 bases). Germline V gene sequence: CDR1 DFQATT, CDR2 SNEGSKA (reference sequence). V was shortened by 5 bases and J by 1 base, with 12 bases between the two germline ends. This CDR3 has 13 amino acids. The CDR3 region is CSAPDRNSYEQYF. The CDR3 DNA, read in part, is TGCAGTGCTCCAGACAGGAATTCCTACGAG.

A remark on this clone: The CDR3 is cut off 3 residues early in the read; its end comes from the germline J gene. This rearrangement joins TRBV27 to TRBJ2-7, with 9 bases aligning to TRBD1. The V gene's germline CDR1 is MNHEY and CDR2 SMNVEV (reference sequence). The CDR3 loop spans 18 amino acids. The junction had 19 bases not matched to a gene; V was cut back by 6 bases and J by 4 bases. Incomplete CDR3 DNA: TGTGCCAGCAGCCTAATAGGAATTGGGACAGGGAAGATTTACGAG. Its translation is CASSLIGIGTGKIYE. The full CDR3 is CASSLIGIGTGKIYEQYF.

CDR3 residues: CASSAQGYQYF. The CDR3 DNA, read in part, is TGTGCCAGCAGTGCTCAGGGTTAT. The chain joins TRBV6-1 to TRBJ2-4; D might be TRBD1 (5 bases). The observed sequence ends 3 residues before the CDR3 terminus, with the missing tail filled in from the germline J gene. The CDR3 extends over 11 amino acids. CDR1 and CDR2 from the germline V gene are MNHNS and SASEGT.

In the case of this clone: The read comes to an end 3 residues before the CDR3 does, leaving the germline J gene to fill in the end. The gene calls are TRBV6-2 or TRBV6-3 and TRBJ1-2, with D possibly matching TRBD1 (6 bases). Looked up from germline, CDR1 is MNHEY and CDR2 is SVGEGT. The CDR3 has 12 amino acids. CDR3 bases read: TGTGCCAGCAACACAGGGTTCCACGAC. Amino acids: CASNTGFHD. The full CDR3 is CASNTGFHDYTF.

As regards this clone: The read terminates 3 residues ahead of where the CDR3 ends, so the germline J gene completes it. Distinct nucleotide sequences in the sample also encode this CDR3. The V call is TRBV19, the J call TRBJ1-2, with a weak D call TRBD1 (5 bases). CDR3 size: 15 residues. Germline values: CDR1 LNHDA, CDR2 SQIVND (reference sequence). This CDR3 is CASRTVGLSRGGYTF. The DNA read from the CDR3 is TGTGCCAGTAGGACCGTCGGGTTGAGTAGGGGTGGT.

The covered CDR3 bases are TGTGCCATCAGCCCCTGGGGGACAGGGACAACTAACTATGGC. Its translation is CAISPWGTGTTNYG. The entire CDR3 protein reads CAISPWGTGTTNYGYTF. The chain carries TRBV10-3 and TRBJ1-2; TRBD1 matches at 9 bases. The sequenced fragment ends 3 residues before the CDR3 boundary, so the rest is inferred from the germline J gene. CDR1 ENHRY and CDR2 SYGVKD come from the germline V gene. V lost 6 bases, J lost 0 bases, and 11 bases stayed unmatched. This CDR3 has 17 residues.

The sequenced CDR3 bases are TGCGCCAGCAGCTTGGTTGCGGGTGGGCAGACC. It specifies CASSLVAGGQT. In full, the CDR3 reads CASSLVAGGQTQYF. The chain links TRBV5-1 to TRBJ2-5; tentative D call: TRBD2 (5 bases). Read coverage stops 3 residues before the CDR3 terminus; the germline J gene supplies the remainder. The V gene lost 0 bases and the J gene lost 6 bases, with 12 bases spanning the gap. The CDR3 has 14 amino acids. Germline-derived CDR1 and CDR2 are SGHRS and YFSETQ. Combining the CDR3 with reference TRBV5-1 and TRBJ2-5 gives the whole variable domain KAGVTQTPRYLIKTRGQQVTLSCSPISGHRSVSWYQQTPGQGLQFLFEYFSETQRNKGNFPGRFSGRQFSNSRSEMNVSTLELGDSALYLCASSLVAGGQTQYFGPGTRLLVL.

CDR3 DNA, as far as it was read: TGCAGTGCTAGCATGGACAGTAGCAATCAGCCG. Protein sequence: CSASMDSSNQP. The entire CDR3 protein is CSASMDSSNQPQYF. V gene TRBV20-1 combines with J gene TRBJ2-3; D might be TRBD1 (6 bases). The read terminates 3 residues ahead of where the CDR3 ends, so the germline J gene completes it. Germline V gives CDR1 DFQATT, CDR2 SNEGSKA (reference sequence). There are 14 residues in the CDR3.

Concerning this clone: A junction boundary mismatches the germline segment, possibly from a read error. The CDR3 bases that were read are TGTACCATCAGTGACCTCCGGGACAGGGGTACCGGGGAG. Protein product: CTISDLRDRGTGE. The whole CDR3 sequence is CTISDLRDRGTGELFF. The rearrangement links TRBV10-3 to TRBJ2-2; 10 bases map to TRBD1. The read ends 3 residues shy of where the CDR3 ends; the end is completed using the germline J gene. The length of the CDR3 is 16 residues. Looked up from germline, CDR1 is ENHRY and CDR2 is SYGVKD.

Remarks on this clone: Germline and junction disagree at one end, which may indicate a read error. The CDR3 sequence: CASSLGGVANEKLFF. The covered CDR3 bases are TGCGCCAGCAGCCTCGGGGGGGTGGCTAATGAAAAG. The chain employs TRBV4-2 and TRBJ2-2, with 8 positions matching TRBD2. The read terminates 3 residues ahead of where the CDR3 ends, so the germline J gene completes it. The germline gives CDR1 LGHNA, CDR2 YNFKEQ. This CDR3 has 15 amino acids.

Of note for this clone: Compared with germline, one end of the junction differs, possibly owing to a read error. The sequenced fragment ends 3 residues before the CDR3 boundary, so the rest is inferred from the germline J gene. Other DNA sequences in this sample translate to the same CDR3. The chain uses TRBV11-2 and TRBJ1-3; D gene uncertain. Germline V gives CDR1 SGHAT, CDR2 FQNNGV. The CDR3 runs to 15 residues. The CDR3 region is CASSLDRAGGNTIYF. The DNA read from the CDR3 is TGTGCCAGCAGCTTAGATCGGGCGGGAGGAAACACT.